The 16 T cell receptor beta chains reported below all come from one sample, sequenced in a study of blood T cell repertoires in COVID-19. The data were produced by immunoSEQ multiplex PCR, yet TCRdb's version contains in-frame clones alone and is incomplete. The sample carries under 80,000 clones, about 80% recorded once. Sequencing used peripheral blood. The receptors were sampled from a human donor in a cohort sampled during active COVID-19.

This sequence joins TRBV7-9 and TRBJ2-7, with D perhaps TRBD2 (7 bases). The CDR3 runs to 16 residues. Germline CDR1 is SEHNR and CDR2 is FQNEAQ (reference sequence). The V and J ends lost 4 bases and 5 bases respectively, with 21 bases between them. The CDR3 here is CASSSGSGGVVHEQYF. The CDR3, as DNA: TGTGCCAGCAGCTCTGGGTCGGGGGGCGTAGTCCACGAGCAGTACTTC.

J is TRBJ2-1 and V is TRBV19; D is unclear. V was pared by 2 bases and J by 1 base, with 3 bases between. This CDR3 comprises 13 residues. CDR1 is LNHDA and CDR2 is SQIVND in the germline V gene (reference sequence). CDR3 DNA: TGTGCCAGTAGTATATCTTCCTACAATGAGCAGTTCTTC. Translated, it gives CASSISSYNEQFF.

The chain joins TRBV5-6 to TRBJ2-2; D is possibly TRBD1 (6 bases). V lost 6 bases and J lost 4, with 19 bases in between. The CDR3 has 16 amino acids. Germline CDR1 SGHDT, CDR2 YYEEEE. The CDR3, as DNA: TGTGCCAGCACCTCGGGGTTCAGGGGTGGCACCGGGGAGCTGTTTTTT. Translation gives CASTSGFRGGTGELFF.

This clone was seen only a few times. The V and J genes are TRBV7-2 and TRBJ2-5; 10 bases align to TRBD1. With V trimmed by 4 bases and J by 5 bases, 16 bases remained unmatched. CDR1 SGHTA and CDR2 FQGNSA come from the germline V gene. This CDR3 region has 18 residues. This chain's CDR3 is CASSSLRDRGMERETQYF. In DNA, the CDR3 is TGTGCCAGCAGCTCCCTCCGGGACAGGGGTATGGAAAGGGAGACCCAGTACTTC.

The genes are TRBV20-1 and TRBJ2-5, with a tentative D call TRBD1 (6 bases). The CDR3 runs to 11 residues. Deletions cut 5 bases from V and 5 bases from J, with 9 bases between. Germline V gene lookup returns CDR1 DFQATT and CDR2 SNEGSKA (reference sequence). CDR3 residues: CSAYRDETQYF. Here the CDR3 DNA reads TGCAGTGCTTACAGGGATGAGACCCAGTACTTC.

This clone occurred once. The rearrangement joins TRBV7-2 to TRBJ2-1; TRBD2 matches 15 bases. The CDR3 sequence is 17 residues long. From germline, CDR1 is SGHTA and CDR2 FQGNSA. Trimming at V came to 3 bases and at J to 9 bases, leaving 9 bases not matched to a gene. The CDR3 bases are TGTGCCAGCAGCTTGCCGGGACTAGCGGGAGGAATGGTTGAGCAGTTCTTC. Its translation: CASSLPGLAGGMVEQFF.

The chain joins TRBV24-1 to TRBJ2-1; D possibly corresponds to TRBD1 (6 bases). CDR1 is KGHDR, CDR2 SFDVKD, per germline. With 3 bases removed from V and 4 bases from J, the gap between germline ends came to 21 bases. The CDR3 spans 18 residues. Written as DNA, the CDR3 is TGTGCCACCAGTGATGCCCCCGGACAGTCTCATAGTTACAATGAGCAGTTCTTC. Its protein product is CATSDAPGQSHSYNEQFF.

This clone was seen a single time. The chain carries TRBV5-6 and TRBJ1-2; no clear D. CDR3 length: 15 amino acids. The V end was cut by 0 bases, the J end by 3 bases, with 12 bases between. Germline V gives CDR1 SGHDT, CDR2 YYEEEE. CDR3 coding DNA: TGTGCCAGCAGCTTGGTCGATGGGAGAGACTATGGCTACACCTTC. Translating gives CASSLVDGRDYGYTF.

The chain has TRBV10-1 and TRBJ2-7; 8 bases align to TRBD1. Looked up from germline, CDR1 is WNHNN and CDR2 is SYGVQD (reference sequence). The junction had 25 bases not matched to a gene; V was cut back by 3 bases and J by 3 bases. The CDR3 length is 21 residues. CDR3 DNA: TGCGCCAGCAGTGACAACGGGACAGGCGGCTTGGGTCTTCTGGAGGACTACGAGCAGTACTTC. Protein sequence: CASSDNGTGGLGLLEDYEQYF.

The CDR3 nucleotides are TGTGCCTGGGGAGAAGCGGGGGCGGAGGAGACCCAGTACTTC. It yields the protein CAWGEAGAEETQYF. This rearrangement joins TRBV30 to TRBJ2-5, with 8 bases aligning to TRBD2. V dropped 5 bases and J dropped 5; count of bases not matched to a gene: 10. The CDR3 extends over 14 amino acids. Germline CDR1 is GTSNPN and CDR2 is SVGIG (reference sequence).

The genes are TRBV6-6 and TRBJ2-7, with TRBD1 identical over 7 bases. The CDR3 is 16 residues long. CDR1 and CDR2 from the germline V gene are MNHNY and SVGAGI (reference sequence). The ends lost 2 bases at V and 1 base at J; junction bases unmatched: 8. CDR3 protein: CASSYTTPGQSYEQYF. The CDR3 coding sequence is TGTGCCAGCAGTTACACGACACCGGGACAGTCCTACGAGCAGTACTTC.

This clone was detected a few times. The V call is TRBV4-3, the J call TRBJ1-1; tentative D call: TRBD1 (6 bases). Germline V gene sequence: CDR1 LGHNA, CDR2 YSLEER. The CDR3 totals 16 residues. Trimming took off 0 bases at V and 4 bases at J, with 15 bases between the two ends. CDR3 coding DNA: TGCGCCAGCAGCCAAGATCGGCGGGGGGCGTTCACTGAAGCTTTCTTT. Its protein is CASSQDRRGAFTEAFF.

The DNA of the CDR3 is TGTGCCAGCAGTGAATTCCGGGGGAGTAATGAAAAACTGTTTTTT. Encoded protein: CASSEFRGSNEKLFF. The chain has TRBV6-1 and TRBJ1-4; maybe TRBD1 (5 bases). The CDR3 is 15 amino acids. The V end was cut by 2 bases, the J end by 4 bases, with 11 bases between. Looked up from germline, CDR1 is MNHNS and CDR2 is SASEGT.

This chain's CDR3 is CASSPGLTREKLFF. The CDR3 DNA is TGTGCCAGCAGCCCAGGGTTAACGAGGGAAAAACTGTTTTTT. The chain links TRBV7-9 to TRBJ1-4; D is perhaps TRBD1 (5 bases). This CDR3 contains 14 residues. CDR1 is SEHNR, CDR2 FQNEAQ, per germline (reference sequence). The V and J ends lost 5 bases and 8 bases respectively, with 15 bases between them.

The CDR3 is CASSLRAGGHNEQFF. DNA for the CDR3: TGTGCCAGCAGCTTACGCGCGGGGGGACACAATGAGCAGTTCTTC. The chain recombines TRBV7-2 with TRBJ2-1, with 8 positions matching TRBD2. Germline V gene data show CDR1 as SGHTA and CDR2 as FQGNSA. V shed 2 bases and J 5 bases; nucleotides not matched to a gene: 5. The CDR3 covers 15 residues.

The chain couples TRBV19 to TRBJ2-3, with 8 nucleotides matching TRBD2. With V trimmed by 6 bases and J by 6 bases, 8 bases remained unmatched. The germline CDR1 and CDR2 sequences are LNHDA and SQIVND (reference sequence). The CDR3 length is 14 residues. DNA for the CDR3: TGTGCCAGTAGCGGGACTAGGGATGGTGATACGCAGTATTTT. The encoded protein is CASSGTRDGDTQYF. Supplemented by reference TRBV19 and TRBJ2-3, the full variable domain reads DGGITQSPKYLFRKEGQNVTLSCEQNLNHDAMYWYRQDPGQGLRLIYYSQIVNDFQKGDIAEGYSVSREKKESFPLTVTSAQKNPTAFYLCASSGTRDGDTQYFGPGTRLTVL.